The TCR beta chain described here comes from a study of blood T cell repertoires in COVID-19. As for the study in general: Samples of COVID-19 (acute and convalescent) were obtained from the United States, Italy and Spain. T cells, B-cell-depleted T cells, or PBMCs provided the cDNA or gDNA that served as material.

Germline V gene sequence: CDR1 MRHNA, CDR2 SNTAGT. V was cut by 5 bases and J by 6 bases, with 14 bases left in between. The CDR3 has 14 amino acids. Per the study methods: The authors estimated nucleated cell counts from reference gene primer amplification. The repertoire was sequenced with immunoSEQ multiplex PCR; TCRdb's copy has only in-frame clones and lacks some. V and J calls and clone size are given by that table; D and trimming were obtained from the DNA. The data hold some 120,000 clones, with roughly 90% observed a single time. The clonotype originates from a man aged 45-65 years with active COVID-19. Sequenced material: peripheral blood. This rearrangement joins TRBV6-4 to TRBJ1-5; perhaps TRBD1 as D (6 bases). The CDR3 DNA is TGTGCCAGCAGTTGCCAGGGGTATACTCAGCCCCAGCATTTT. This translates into CASSCQGYTQPQHF.